The sequence of this TCR beta chain was determined in a study of blood T cells in healthy people across ages. Notes on the study in general: Both higher diversity and more naive CD4+ cells marked long-lived donors when set against aged donors.

The people who gave samples were healthy Caucasians from Russia, aged about 6 to 95. For this clonotype: The antigen remains unidentified.

CDR1 is SGDLS and CDR2 is YYNGEE in the germline V gene. The CDR3 is made up of 15 amino acids. Trimming left V 0 bases short and J 0 bases short, with 7 bases between. Primed by a sample-barcoded 5' primer and a J-beta primer mix, a second PCR proceeded for roughly 7 to 11 cycles. TCRdb processed the 5' RACE reads anew with MiXCR; each CDR3 protein has one entry. The repertoire includes approximately 780,000 distinct CDR3 sequences, about a quarter of them detected once, and around 3% sits in the top ten. These records were also assigned to another study, of T cells of mothers and their children. That study adds: All extracted RNA went into cDNA synthesis, about 1.4 ug per 15 ul.

The specimen sequenced was blood. The clonotype originates from a boy aged 5-17 years in good health. The chain carries TRBV9 and TRBJ2-1; no clear D. The CDR3 here is CASSVEDYSYNEQFF. The CDR3 DNA follows: TGTGCCAGCAGCGTAGAGGATTACTCCTACAATGAGCAGTTCTTC.